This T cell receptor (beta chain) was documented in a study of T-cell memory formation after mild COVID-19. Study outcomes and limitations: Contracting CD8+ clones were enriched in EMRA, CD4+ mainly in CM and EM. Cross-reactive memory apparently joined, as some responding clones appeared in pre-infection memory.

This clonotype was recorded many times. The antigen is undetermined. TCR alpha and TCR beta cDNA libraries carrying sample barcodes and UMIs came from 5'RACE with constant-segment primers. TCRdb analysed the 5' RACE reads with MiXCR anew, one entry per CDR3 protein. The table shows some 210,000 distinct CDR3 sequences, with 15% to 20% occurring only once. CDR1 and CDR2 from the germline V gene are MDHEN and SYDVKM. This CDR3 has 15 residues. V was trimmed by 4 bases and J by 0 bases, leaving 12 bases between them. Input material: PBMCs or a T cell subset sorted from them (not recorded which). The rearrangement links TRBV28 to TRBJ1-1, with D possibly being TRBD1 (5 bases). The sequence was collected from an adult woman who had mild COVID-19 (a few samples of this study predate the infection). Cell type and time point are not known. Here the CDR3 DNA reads TGTGCCAGCAGTTCAGGGTTTTACATGAACACTGAAGCTTTCTTT. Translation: CASSSGFYMNTEAFF.